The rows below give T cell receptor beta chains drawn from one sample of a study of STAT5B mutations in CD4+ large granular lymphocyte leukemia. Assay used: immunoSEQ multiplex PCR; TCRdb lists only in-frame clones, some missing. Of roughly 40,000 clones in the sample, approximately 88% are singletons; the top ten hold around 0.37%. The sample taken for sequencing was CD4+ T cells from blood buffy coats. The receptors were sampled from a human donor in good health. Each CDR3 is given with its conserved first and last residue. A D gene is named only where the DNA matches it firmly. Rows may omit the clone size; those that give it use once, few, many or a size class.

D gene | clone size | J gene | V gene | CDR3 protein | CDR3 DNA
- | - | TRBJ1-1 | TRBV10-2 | CASRAAILSTEAFF | TGCGCCAGCAGGGCAGCCATCCTGAGCACTGAAGCTTTCTTT
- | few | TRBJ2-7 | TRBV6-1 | CASSEVAGDSYEQYF | TGTGCCAGCAGTGAAGTGGCAGGAGACTCCTACGAGCAGTACTTC
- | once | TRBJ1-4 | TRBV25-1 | CASSEPGDATNEKLFF | TGTGCCAGCAGTGAGCCGGGGGATGCAACTAATGAAAAACTGTTTTTT
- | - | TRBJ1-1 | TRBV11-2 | CASSLGSVNTEAFF | TGTGCCAGCAGCTTAGGGTCTGTAAACACTGAAGCTTTCTTT
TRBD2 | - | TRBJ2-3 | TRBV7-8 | CASSLAWTSGRPDTQYF | TGTGCCAGCAGCTTAGCCTGGACTAGCGGGAGGCCCGATACGCAGTATTTT
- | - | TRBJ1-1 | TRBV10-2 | CASRQYEEAFF | TGCGCCAGCAGGCAGTATGAGGAAGCTTTCTTT
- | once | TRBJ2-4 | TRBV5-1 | CASSSLVDEAKNIQYF | TGCGCCAGCAGCTCCCTCGTGGACGAGGCCAAAAACATTCAGTACTTC
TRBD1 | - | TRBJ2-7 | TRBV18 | CASSPGETGGGYEQYF | TGTGCCAGCTCACCAGGCGAGACAGGGGGTGGTTACGAGCAGTACTTC
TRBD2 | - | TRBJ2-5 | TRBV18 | CASSPPASGETQYF | TGTGCCAGCTCACCACCGGCTAGCGGGGAGACCCAGTACTTC
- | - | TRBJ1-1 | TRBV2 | CASSDRRAEAFF | TGTGCCAGCTCAGACCGAAGGGCTGAAGCTTTCTTT
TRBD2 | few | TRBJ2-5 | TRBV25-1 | CASGTTQETQYF | TGTGCCAGTGGGACTACACAAGAGACCCAGTACTTC
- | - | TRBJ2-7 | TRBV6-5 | CASSPEGYYEQYF | TGTGCCAGCAGCCCAGAGGGGTACTACGAGCAGTACTTC
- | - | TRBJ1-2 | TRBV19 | CATTSGEGYRGYTF | TGTGCCACTACCTCCGGTGAGGGCTATCGGGGCTACACCTTC
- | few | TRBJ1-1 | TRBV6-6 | CASFGSLNTEAFF | TGTGCCAGCTTCGGATCCTTGAACACTGAAGCTTTCTTT
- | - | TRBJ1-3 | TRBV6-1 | CAIGGGNTIYF | TGTGCCATCGGAGGGGGAAACACCATATATTTT
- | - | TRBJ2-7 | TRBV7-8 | CASRFKNGGVGGYEQYF | TGTGCCAGCAGATTCAAAAACGGAGGTGTAGGTGGCTACGAGCAGTACTTC
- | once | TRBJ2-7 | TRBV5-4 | CASRPQGGEQYF | TGTGCCAGCAGACCGCAGGGAGGCGAGCAGTACTTC
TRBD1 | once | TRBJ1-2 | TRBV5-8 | CASSWGGTAKNYGYTF | TGTGCCAGCAGCTGGGGCGGGACAGCCAAGAACTATGGCTACACCTTC
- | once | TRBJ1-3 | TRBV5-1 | CASSLGGAGGNTIYF | TGCGCCAGCAGCTTGGGTGGGGCAGGTGGAAACACCATATATTTT
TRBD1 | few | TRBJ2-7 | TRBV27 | CASSPDRGGYEQYF | TGTGCCAGCAGTCCGGACAGGGGCGGGTACGAGCAGTACTTC
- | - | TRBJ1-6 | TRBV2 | CASSDRVNPPLHF | TGTGCCAGCAGTGACAGGGTAAACCCACCCCTCCACTTT
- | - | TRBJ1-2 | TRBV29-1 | CSVLVVGYGYTF | TGCAGCGTTTTGGTCGTTGGCTATGGCTACACCTTC
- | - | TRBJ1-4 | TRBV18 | CASSPRTLATNEKLFF | TGTGCCAGCTCACCAAGGACCCTTGCAACTAATGAAAAACTGTTTTTT
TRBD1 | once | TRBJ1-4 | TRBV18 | CASSPNTGTGLEKLFF | TGTGCCAGCTCACCTAATACCGGGACAGGGTTGGAAAAACTGTTTTTT
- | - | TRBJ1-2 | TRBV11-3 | CASNARWTLATRCNYGYTF | TGTGCCAGCAACGCACGGTGGACGCTAGCAACCCGATGTAACTATGGCTACACCTTC
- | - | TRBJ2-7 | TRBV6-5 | CASSSWGSSYEQYF | TGTGCCAGCAGTTCCTGGGGCAGCTCCTACGAGCAGTACTTC
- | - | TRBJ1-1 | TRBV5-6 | CASSPRGQVNTEAFF | TGTGCCAGCAGCCCCAGAGGGCAAGTGAACACTGAAGCTTTCTTT
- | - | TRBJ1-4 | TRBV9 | CASSVGGFATNEKLFF | TGTGCCAGCAGCGTAGGGGGGTTTGCAACTAATGAAAAACTGTTTTTT
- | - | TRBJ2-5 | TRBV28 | CASSLTWTIQETQYF | TGTGCCAGCAGCCTCACCTGGACAATTCAAGAGACCCAGTACTTC
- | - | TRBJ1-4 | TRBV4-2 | CASSPQVGGRRVDNEKLFF | TGTGCCAGCAGCCCCCAGGTCGGGGGGCGGAGGGTTGATAATGAAAAACTGTTTTTT
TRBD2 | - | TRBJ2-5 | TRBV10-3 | CAISETSTSLETQYF | TGTGCCATCAGTGAGACCTCGACTAGCTTGGAGACCCAGTACTTC
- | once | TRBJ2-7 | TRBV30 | CAWSTSNHEQYF | TGTGCCTGGAGTACTTCAAACCACGAGCAGTACTTC
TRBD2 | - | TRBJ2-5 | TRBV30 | CAWSPWTSGRARETQYF | TGTGCCTGGAGTCCATGGACTAGCGGGAGGGCCCGGGAGACCCAGTACTTC
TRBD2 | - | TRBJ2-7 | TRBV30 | CAWGGTTYEQYF | TGTGCCTGGGGAGGGACTACTTACGAGCAGTACTTC
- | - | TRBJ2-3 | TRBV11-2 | CASSPSGGFTDTQYF | TGTGCCAGCAGCCCTTCCGGCGGCTTCACAGATACGCAGTATTTT
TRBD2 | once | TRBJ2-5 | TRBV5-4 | CASSASSGSLETQYF | TGTGCCAGCAGCGCCTCTAGCGGGAGTTTAGAGACCCAGTACTTC
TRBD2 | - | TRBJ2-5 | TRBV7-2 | CASSPSGGEETQYF | TGTGCCAGCAGCCCCAGCGGGGGAGAAGAGACCCAGTACTTC
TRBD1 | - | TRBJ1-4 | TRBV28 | CASRIQGVGEKLFF | TGTGCCAGCAGAATCCAGGGGGTGGGTGAAAAACTGTTTTTT
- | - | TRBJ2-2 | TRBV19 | CASSTPGLLQNINTGELFF | TGTGCCAGTAGTACCCCTGGACTACTACAAAACATTAACACCGGGGAGCTGTTTTTT